The rows below give T cell receptor beta chains drawn from one sample of a study of T cell changes during pregnancy in multiple sclerosis. Assay: immunoSEQ multiplex PCR; the TCRdb copy retains only in-frame clones and omits some. Of 15,000 to 18,000 clones listed, about 80% are singletons. Sequenced material: CD8+ T cells from peripheral blood mononuclear cells, taken after pregnancy. These receptors were obtained from a female donor in good health, enrolled as a control in a pregnancy study. Both conserved end residues are part of each CDR3. Fields, in order: clone size, J gene, V gene, D gene, CDR3 protein, CDR3 DNA. A D gene is named only where the DNA matches it firmly. For some rows the clone size is stated as once, few or many, or as a class when expanded; others skip it.

clone_size: few; j_call: TRBJ1-6; v_call: TRBV27; d_call: .; cdr3_aa: CASSLGPGNSPLHF; cdr3_nt: TGTGCCAGCAGTCTGGGGCCTGGTAATTCACCCCTCCACTTT
clone_size: once; j_call: TRBJ2-7; v_call: TRBV5-5; d_call: .; cdr3_aa: CASSLELSVWYEQYF; cdr3_nt: TGTGCCAGCAGCTTGGAATTGTCAGTGTGGTACGAGCAGTACTTC
clone_size: once; j_call: TRBJ2-1; v_call: TRBV2; d_call: .; cdr3_aa: CASSDRYNEQFF; cdr3_nt: TGTGCCAGCAGTGACAGGTACAATGAGCAGTTCTTC
clone_size: .; j_call: TRBJ2-1; v_call: TRBV7-2; d_call: .; cdr3_aa: CASSLVVVNIYNEQFF; cdr3_nt: TGTGCCAGCAGCTTAGTGGTAGTTAATATCTACAATGAGCAGTTCTTC
clone_size: .; j_call: TRBJ1-1; v_call: TRBV5-6; d_call: .; cdr3_aa: CASSLGREGEAFF; cdr3_nt: TGTGCCAGCAGCTTGGGCAGGGAGGGTGAAGCTTTCTTT
clone_size: .; j_call: TRBJ1-2; v_call: TRBV6-1; d_call: .; cdr3_aa: CASSELAGANYGYTF; cdr3_nt: TGTGCCAGCAGTGAACTGGCCGGAGCTAACTATGGCTACACCTTC
clone_size: .; j_call: TRBJ1-1; v_call: TRBV5-1; d_call: .; cdr3_aa: CASTRDGGDTEAFF; cdr3_nt: TGCGCCAGCACCCGGGACGGCGGGGACACTGAAGCTTTCTTT
clone_size: .; j_call: TRBJ2-1; v_call: TRBV29-1; d_call: TRBD2; cdr3_aa: CSVHRGGFVEQFF; cdr3_nt: TGCAGCGTGCACCGGGGGGGGTTTGTTGAGCAGTTCTTC
clone_size: .; j_call: TRBJ2-7; v_call: TRBV7-9; d_call: .; cdr3_aa: CASSLDFGVSREQYF; cdr3_nt: TGTGCCAGCAGCTTAGATTTCGGGGTTAGCCGCGAGCAGTACTTC
clone_size: .; j_call: TRBJ1-2; v_call: TRBV5-5; d_call: .; cdr3_aa: CASRAEQGGNYGYTF; cdr3_nt: TGTGCCAGCAGGGCGGAACAGGGTGGGAACTATGGCTACACCTTC